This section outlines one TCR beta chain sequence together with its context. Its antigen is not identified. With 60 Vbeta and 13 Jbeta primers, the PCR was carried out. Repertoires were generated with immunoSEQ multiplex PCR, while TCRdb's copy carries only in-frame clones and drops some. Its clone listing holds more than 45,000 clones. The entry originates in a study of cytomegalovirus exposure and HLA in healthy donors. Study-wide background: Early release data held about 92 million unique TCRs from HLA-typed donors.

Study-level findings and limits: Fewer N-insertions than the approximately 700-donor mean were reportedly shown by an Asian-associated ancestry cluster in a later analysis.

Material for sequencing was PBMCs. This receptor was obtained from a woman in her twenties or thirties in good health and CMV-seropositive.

The CDR3 loop is CASSPWALAGRSYEQYF. In DNA, the CDR3 is TGCGCCAGCAGCCCGTGGGCACTAGCGGGAAGGTCCTACGAGCAGTACTTC. This chain joins TRBV5-1 and TRBJ2-7, with 10 bases lining up with TRBD2. V was pared by 4 bases and J by 1 base, with 11 bases of the junction left unmatched. Germline assignment: CDR1 SGHRS and CDR2 YFSETQ. CDR3 length equals 17 residues.